A single T cell receptor (beta chain) is shown here with its context. The data are from a study of control samples from healthy donors and cancer patients. The method was immunoSEQ multiplex PCR; TCRdb's version includes in-frame clones alone and lacks a portion of them. The sample has 150,000 to 200,000 clones; around 90% are singletons. Trimming shortened V by 2 bases and J by 14 bases, and 13 bases separated the two germline ends. Looked up from germline, CDR1 is MNHEY and CDR2 is SVGAGI. The CDR3 length is 13 residues. The V and J genes are TRBV6-5 and TRBJ1-6; D ambiguous. This receptor was identified in a man aged 25-45 years in good health. The sequencing input was blood. The CDR3 loop reads CASSYQPTLSLHF. CDR3 nucleotides: TGTGCCAGCAGTTACCAACCGACCCTCTCCCTCCACTTT.